This T cell receptor beta chain came from a study of blood T cells in healthy people across ages. As concerns this clonotype: The antigen remains undetermined.

This CDR3 contains 15 residues. The V and J ends lost 2 bases and 1 base respectively, with 9 bases between them. CDR1 MNHEY and CDR2 SVGEGT come from the germline V gene. Combining a sample-barcoded 5' primer with a J-beta primer mix, a second PCR ran for roughly 7 to 11 cycles. Per sample, CDR3-containing paired-end reads numbered at least 3 million. Using its own MiXCR run on the 5' RACE reads, TCRdb lists one record per CDR3 protein. Of 700,000 or so distinct CDR3 sequences listed, over 40% were seen once; the top ten hold about 30%. Notes on the study in general: The CMV status of each donor remained undetermined, and this could have confounded shifts in expanded clonotypes.

The sequencing input was blood. This chain uses TRBV6-2 or TRBV6-3 with TRBJ1-5; perhaps TRBD1 as D (5 bases). The source is an elderly man in good health. The DNA of the CDR3 is TGTGCCAGCAGTTACACTCAGGGAAGCAATCAGCCCCAGCATTTT. Its protein product is CASSYTQGSNQPQHF.